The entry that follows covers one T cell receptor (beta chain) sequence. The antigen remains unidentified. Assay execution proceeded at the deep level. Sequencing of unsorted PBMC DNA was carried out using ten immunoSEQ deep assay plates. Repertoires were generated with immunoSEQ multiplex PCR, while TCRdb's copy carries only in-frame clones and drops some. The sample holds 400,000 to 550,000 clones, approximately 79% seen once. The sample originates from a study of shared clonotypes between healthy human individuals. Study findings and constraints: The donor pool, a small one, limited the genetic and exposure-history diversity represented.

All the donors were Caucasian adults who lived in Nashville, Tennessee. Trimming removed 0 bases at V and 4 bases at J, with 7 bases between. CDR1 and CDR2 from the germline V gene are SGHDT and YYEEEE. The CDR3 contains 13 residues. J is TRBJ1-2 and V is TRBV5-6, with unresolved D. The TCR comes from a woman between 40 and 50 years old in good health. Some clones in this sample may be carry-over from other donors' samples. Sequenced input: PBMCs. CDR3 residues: CASSLVAGYGYTF. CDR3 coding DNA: TGTGCCAGCAGCTTGGTGGCAGGCTATGGCTACACCTTC.